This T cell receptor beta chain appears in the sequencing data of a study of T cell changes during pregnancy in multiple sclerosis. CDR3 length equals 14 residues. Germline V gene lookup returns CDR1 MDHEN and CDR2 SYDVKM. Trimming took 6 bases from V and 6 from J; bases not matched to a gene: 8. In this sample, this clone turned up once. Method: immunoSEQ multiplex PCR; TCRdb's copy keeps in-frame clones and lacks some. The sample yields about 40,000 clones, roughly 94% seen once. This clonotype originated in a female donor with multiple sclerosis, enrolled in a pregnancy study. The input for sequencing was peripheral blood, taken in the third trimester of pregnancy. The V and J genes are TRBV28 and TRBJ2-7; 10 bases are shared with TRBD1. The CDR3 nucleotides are TGTGCCAGCAGCCGGGACAGGGGAGGCGGCGAGCAGTACTTC. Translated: CASSRDRGGGEQYF.